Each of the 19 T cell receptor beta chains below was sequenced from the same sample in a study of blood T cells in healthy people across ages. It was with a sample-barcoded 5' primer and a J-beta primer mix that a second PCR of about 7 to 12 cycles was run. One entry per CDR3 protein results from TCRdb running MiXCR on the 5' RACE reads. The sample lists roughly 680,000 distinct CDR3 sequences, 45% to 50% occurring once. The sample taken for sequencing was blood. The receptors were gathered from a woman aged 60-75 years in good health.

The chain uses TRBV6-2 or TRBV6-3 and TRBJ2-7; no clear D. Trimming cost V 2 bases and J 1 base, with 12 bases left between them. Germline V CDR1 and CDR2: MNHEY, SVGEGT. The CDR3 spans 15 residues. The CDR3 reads CASSYGQGLSYEQYF. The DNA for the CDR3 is TGTGCCAGCAGTTACGGGCAAGGTCTTTCCTACGAGCAGTACTTC.

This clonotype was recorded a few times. Written as DNA, the CDR3 is TGTGCCATCAGTGGGCGGTCCAGCTCTGGGGCCAACGTCCTGACTTTC. As protein: CAISGRSSSGANVLTF. This chain joins TRBV10-3 and TRBJ2-6; D is unclear. Trimming cost V 4 bases and J 0 bases, with 10 bases left between them. CDR1 and CDR2 from the germline V gene are ENHRY and SYGVKD. CDR3 length equals 16 residues.

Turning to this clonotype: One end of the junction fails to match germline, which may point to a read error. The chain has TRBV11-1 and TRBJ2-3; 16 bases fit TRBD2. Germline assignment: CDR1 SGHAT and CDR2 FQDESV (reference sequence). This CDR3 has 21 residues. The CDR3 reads CANNEIHTGTSGREGTDTRYF. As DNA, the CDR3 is TGTGCCAACAACGAAATACACACCGGGACTAGCGGGAGGGAGGGGACAGATACGCGGTATTTT.

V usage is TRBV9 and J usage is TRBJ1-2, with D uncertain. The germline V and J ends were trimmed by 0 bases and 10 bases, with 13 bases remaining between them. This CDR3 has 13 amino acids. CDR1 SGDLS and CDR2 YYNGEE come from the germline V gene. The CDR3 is CASSVVGQDLYTF. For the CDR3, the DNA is TGTGCCAGCAGCGTAGTGGGCCAGGACCTCTACACCTTC.

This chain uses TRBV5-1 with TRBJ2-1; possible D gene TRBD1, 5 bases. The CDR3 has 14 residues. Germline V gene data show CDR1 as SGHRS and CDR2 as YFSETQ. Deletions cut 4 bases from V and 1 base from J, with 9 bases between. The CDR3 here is CASSIGQSYNEQFF. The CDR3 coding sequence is TGCGCCAGCAGCATTGGACAATCCTACAATGAGCAGTTCTTC.

This CDR3 reads CASSLLLAGATGNTGELFF. Here the CDR3 DNA reads TGTGCCAGCAGCTTATTACTAGCGGGAGCCACGGGGAACACCGGGGAGCTGTTTTTT. This chain uses TRBV7-2 with TRBJ2-2, with 11 bases matching TRBD2. There are 19 residues in the CDR3. The ends lost 2 bases at V and 1 base at J; junction bases unmatched: 9. The germline gives CDR1 SGHTA, CDR2 FQGNSA.

For the CDR3, the DNA is TGTGCCAGCAGCGTGGGGATCAGAATCTACGAGCAGTACTTC. It codes for CASSVGIRIYEQYF. The chain has TRBV14 and TRBJ2-7; no clear D gene. The CDR3 consists of 14 residues. CDR1 is SGHDN, CDR2 FVKESK, per germline. V lost 5 bases and J 3 bases, leaving 14 bases between the germline ends.

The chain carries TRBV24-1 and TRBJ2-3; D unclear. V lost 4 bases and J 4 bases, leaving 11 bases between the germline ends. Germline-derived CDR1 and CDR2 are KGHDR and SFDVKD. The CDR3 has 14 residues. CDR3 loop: CATSDPDRPDTQYF. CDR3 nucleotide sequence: TGTGCCACCAGTGACCCCGACCGCCCAGATACGCAGTATTTT.

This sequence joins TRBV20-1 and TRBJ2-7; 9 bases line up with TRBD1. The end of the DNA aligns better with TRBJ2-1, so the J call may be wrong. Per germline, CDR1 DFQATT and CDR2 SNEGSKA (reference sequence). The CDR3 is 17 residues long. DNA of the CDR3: TGCAGTGCTAGACCGGCGAACAACAGGGGGCGAGAAGGTGAGCAGTTCTTC. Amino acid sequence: CSARPANNRGREGEQFF.

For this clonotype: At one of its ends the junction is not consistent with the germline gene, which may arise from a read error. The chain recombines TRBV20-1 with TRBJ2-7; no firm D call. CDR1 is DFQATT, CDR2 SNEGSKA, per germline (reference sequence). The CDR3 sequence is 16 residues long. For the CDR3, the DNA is TGCAGTGCCACCGACACCAGTGCTAGGAGCTCCTACGGGCAGTACTTC. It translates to CSATDTSARSSYGQYF.

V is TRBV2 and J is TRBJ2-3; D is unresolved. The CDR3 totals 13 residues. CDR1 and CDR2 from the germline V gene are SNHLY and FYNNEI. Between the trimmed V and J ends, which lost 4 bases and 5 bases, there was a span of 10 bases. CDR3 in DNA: TGTGCCAGCAGTGTAGGCGGTGAAGATACGCAGTATTTT. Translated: CASSVGGEDTQYF.

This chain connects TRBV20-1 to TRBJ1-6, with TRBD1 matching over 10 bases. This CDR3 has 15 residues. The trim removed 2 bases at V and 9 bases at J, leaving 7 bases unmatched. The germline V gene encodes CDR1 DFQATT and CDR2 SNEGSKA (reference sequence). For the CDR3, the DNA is TGCAGTGCTAGACTCGCCCGGACAGGGGGTTCACCCCTCCACTTT. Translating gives CSARLARTGGSPLHF.

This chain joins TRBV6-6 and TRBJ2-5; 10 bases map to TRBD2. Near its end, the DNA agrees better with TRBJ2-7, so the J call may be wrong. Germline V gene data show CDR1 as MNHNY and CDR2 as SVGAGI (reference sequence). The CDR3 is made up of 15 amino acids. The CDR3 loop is CASSYSGSGRYEQYF. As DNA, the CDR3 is TGTGCCAGCAGTTACTCGGGTAGCGGGAGGTACGAGCAGTACTTC.

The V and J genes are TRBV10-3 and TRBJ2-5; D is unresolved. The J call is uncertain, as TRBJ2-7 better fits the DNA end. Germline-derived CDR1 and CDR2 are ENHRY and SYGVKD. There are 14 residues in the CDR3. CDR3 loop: CAISESTVLYEQYF. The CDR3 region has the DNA TGTGCCATCAGTGAGTCCACCGTCTTATACGAGCAGTACTTC.

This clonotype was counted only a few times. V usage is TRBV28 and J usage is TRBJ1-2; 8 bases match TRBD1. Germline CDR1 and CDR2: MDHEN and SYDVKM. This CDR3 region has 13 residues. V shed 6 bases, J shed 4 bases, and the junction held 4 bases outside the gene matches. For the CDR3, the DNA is TGTGCCAGCAGCTCAGGGGGCGGCTATGGCTACACCTTC. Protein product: CASSSGGGYGYTF.

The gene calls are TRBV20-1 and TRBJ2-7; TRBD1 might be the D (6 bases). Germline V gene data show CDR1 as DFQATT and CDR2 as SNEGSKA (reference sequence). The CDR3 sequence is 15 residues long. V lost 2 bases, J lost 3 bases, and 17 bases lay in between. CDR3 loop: CSARKQGYVGYEQYF. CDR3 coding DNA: TGCAGTGCTAGAAAACAGGGATACGTCGGCTACGAGCAGTACTTC.

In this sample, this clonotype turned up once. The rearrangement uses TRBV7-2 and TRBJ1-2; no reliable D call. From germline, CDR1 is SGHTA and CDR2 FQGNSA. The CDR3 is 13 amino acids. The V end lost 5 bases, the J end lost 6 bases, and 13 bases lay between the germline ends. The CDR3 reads CASSPLRGDGYTF. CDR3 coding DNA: TGTGCCAGCAGCCCCCTGCGTGGCGATGGCTACACCTTC. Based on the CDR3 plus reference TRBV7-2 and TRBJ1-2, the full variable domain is GAGVSQSPSNKVTEKGKDVELRCDPISGHTALYWYRQSLGQGLEFLIYFQGNSAPDKSGLPSDRFSAERTGGSVSTLTIQRTQQEDSAVYLCASSPLRGDGYTFGSGTRLTVV.

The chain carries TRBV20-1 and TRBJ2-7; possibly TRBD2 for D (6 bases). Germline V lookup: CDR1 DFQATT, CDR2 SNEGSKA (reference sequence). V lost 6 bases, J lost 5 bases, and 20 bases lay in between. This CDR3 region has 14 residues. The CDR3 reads CSADIGTERHEQYF. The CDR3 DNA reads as TGCAGTGCCGATATCGGGACTGAAAGACACGAGCAGTACTTC.

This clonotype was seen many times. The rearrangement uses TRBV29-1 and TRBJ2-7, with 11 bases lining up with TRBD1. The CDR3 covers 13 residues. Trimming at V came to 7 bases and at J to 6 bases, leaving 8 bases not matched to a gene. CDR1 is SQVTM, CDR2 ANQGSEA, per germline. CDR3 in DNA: TGCAGCGCCGGACAGGGGGCAGTAACCGAGCAGTACTTC. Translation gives CSAGQGAVTEQYF.